This passage covers 3 T cell receptor beta chains from one sample sequenced in a study of cytomegalovirus exposure and HLA in healthy donors. Amplification used 60 Vbeta primers and 13 Jbeta primers. Measured with immunoSEQ multiplex PCR; TCRdb has only the in-frame clones, and not every one. This sample has some 120,000 clones, with approximately 85% found just once. Sequencing was carried out using PBMCs. The receptors originated from a woman aged 25 to 39 in good health and CMV-seropositive.

The rearrangement joins TRBV5-6 to TRBJ1-5; perhaps TRBD1 as D (5 bases). V gave up 9 bases and J gave up 7 bases, with 11 bases separating them. The CDR3 is 11 amino acids. Per germline, CDR1 SGHDT and CDR2 YYEEEE. DNA for the CDR3: TGTGCCATCGGGGGAAGGCAGCCCCAGCATTTT. This translates into CAIGGRQPQHF.

This clone occurred once. J is TRBJ1-1 and V is TRBV19, with D perhaps TRBD1 (5 bases). The CDR3 runs 14 residues. Germline loops: CDR1 LNHDA, CDR2 SQIVND (reference sequence). The germline V and J ends were trimmed by 2 bases and 5 bases, with 12 bases remaining between them. DNA for the CDR3: TGTGCCAGTAGTATACCAGGGAAGGGAACTGAAGCTTTCTTT. It specifies CASSIPGKGTEAFF.

The chain joins TRBV18 to TRBJ2-5; 8 bases agree with TRBD2. Germline-derived CDR1 and CDR2 are KGHSH and LQKENI. The junction had 2 bases not matched to a gene; V was cut back by 3 bases and J by 2 bases. The CDR3 is 14 amino acids. CDR3 residues: CASSPTSAQETQYF. In DNA, the CDR3 is TGTGCCAGCTCACCGACTAGCGCTCAAGAGACCCAGTACTTC.